This T cell receptor (beta chain) is drawn from a study of T cells in Graves' hyperthyroidism and ophthalmopathy. Study-wide points: Most thyroid clonotypes expanded above 0.001 were also detected in blood. Ophthalmopathy could be told apart from stable hyperthyroidism with a 13 V-J model.

A few counts support this clonotype. Its matching antigen is unknown. V lost 4 bases to trimming and J lost 8 bases, with 5 bases between them. CDR3 length: 11 amino acids. In germline, CDR1 is MNHEY, CDR2 SVGAGI. Disease duration was under 3 months in the ophthalmopathy patients, who also had a Clinical Activity Score of at least 3 and a NOSPECS grade of at least 4. Using RNA transcripts as the source, TCR beta CDR3 regions were amplified. Primed by the HTBI set, a first-round RT-PCR was run on the TCR CDR3. Via MiXCR, TCRdb re-called the multiplex PCR reads, giving one row per CDR3 protein. The sample shows roughly 530,000 distinct CDR3 sequences, approximately 17% of them seen only once.

This sequence originates from a woman aged 18-35 years with Graves' ophthalmopathy. The chain employs TRBV6-5 and TRBJ1-4; D gene uncertain. The sequenced material came from blood. The CDR3: CASSSREKLFF. CDR3 sequence (DNA): TGTGCCAGCAGTTCTAGGGAAAAACTGTTTTTT.